The clone carrying this T cell receptor beta chain has more than one count but fewer than ten. In the original analysis: Nucleated cell number was recorded as an estimate derived from reference gene primer amplification. Produced via immunoSEQ multiplex PCR; TCRdb's table is partial and in-frame only. That table gives V, J and clone size, and the DNA gave D and trimming. Altogether around 300,000 clones are present, 70% to 90% being singletons, with the ten largest covering 11%. Trimming cost V 3 bases and J 4 bases; bases outside gene matches: 6. This CDR3 has 14 amino acids. Germline V lookup: CDR1 SGHRS, CDR2 YFSETQ. This specimen comes from a study of blood T cell repertoires in COVID-19. Study-level background: Italy, Spain and the United States were the sources of the convalescent and acute COVID-19 samples. PBMCs, B-cell-depleted T cells, or T cells provided the cDNA or gDNA that made up the material.

Sequencing was carried out using peripheral blood. The genes are TRBV5-1 and TRBJ1-2; 7 nucleotides match TRBD1. This TCR was recovered from a woman in her 70s with acute or convalescent COVID-19. Here the CDR3 DNA reads TGCGCCAGCAGCTGGGGGACAGTCGGCTATGGCTACACCTTC. Encoded protein: CASSWGTVGYGYTF.